The rows below give T cell receptor beta chains drawn from one sample of a study of T cell responses to AZD1222 COVID-19 vaccine. Data came from immunoSEQ multiplex PCR; TCRdb stores just in-frame clones and leaves some out. The repertoire holds approximately 99,000 clones, with roughly nine tenths as singletons. Sequencing was performed on peripheral blood, taken on day 0 of AZD1222 vaccination. Source of these receptors: an adult in good health. The conserved cysteine and the conserved F or W are not part of the CDR3 here. Clone size is stated in some rows and not others, as once, few, many or a class when expanded.

j_gene,abundance,v_gene,len,CDR3aa
TRBJ2-7,-,TRBV12-3/TRBV12-4,11,ASSPLTSGEQY
TRBJ2-1,-,TRBV19,14,ASSPSFGSSYNEQF
TRBJ1-2,-,TRBV18,10,ASSPQGGGYT
TRBJ2-1,-,TRBV4-2,10,ASSQTEGEQF
TRBJ1-5,-,TRBV19,10,ASSIGWQPQH
TRBJ1-1,few,TRBV11-1,12,ASSFNQGDTEAF
TRBJ1-1,-,TRBV2,12,ASRRPRADREAF
TRBJ1-2,-,TRBV18,12,ASSRDTDNYGYT
TRBJ1-4,-,TRBV7-2,13,ASSVSPATNEKLF
TRBJ2-1,few,TRBV11-3,12,ASSLGPFGDEQF
TRBJ1-5,-,TRBV6-5,11,ASRETSNQPQH
TRBJ2-5,-,TRBV3-1/TRBV3-2,14,ASSQARPAGGETQY
TRBJ2-1,few,TRBV7-9,13,ASSLARGTGNEQF
TRBJ1-1,-,TRBV7-8,11,ASSPGGGWRAF